Listed here are 24 T cell receptor beta chains from one sample, sequenced in a study of vaccination effects on CD4 cells after COVID-19 (dated by TCRdb to 2021 to 2024). In the ViraFEST assay, PBMC were stimulated with viral peptide pools, and antigen-specific CD4+ T cell clonotypes were then identified by expansion using TCR sequencing. After approximately eleven days of culture, CD4+ T cells were isolated with the EasySep CD4+ T cell isolation kit. Convalescent patients had PCR-confirmed SARS-CoV-2 infection between March and December 2020, before Alpha, Beta and Delta variants emerged in the United States. Which antigens these TCRs recognize remains unknown. Receptor libraries were prepared by the immunoSEQ multiplex PCR assay. TCRdb took over this immuneACCESS table, retaining in-frame rearrangements with V and J assigned. Such tables are incomplete; in checked studies, under half of the missing clones stem from an unresolved V gene, and the remainder is unexplained. The sample has more than 35,000 clones on record, around 80% of them singletons. Around 30% of the sample rests with the top ten.

Sequenced here: CD4+ T cells from PBMCs cultured with a peptide pool, sampled before COVID-19 vaccination. The receptors here all came from a human donor who had a prior SARS-CoV-2 infection.

J is TRBJ1-2 and V is TRBV6-5, with D possibly matching TRBD1 (6 bases). CDR3 length: 14 amino acids. CDR1 MNHEY and CDR2 SVGAGI come from the germline V gene. Trimming took off 10 bases at V and 0 bases at J, with 15 bases between the two ends. The CDR3 bases are TGTGCCACCGGACAGACCTTAGCTAACTATGGCTACACCTTC. Protein product: CATGQTLANYGYTF.

This chain joins TRBV5-1 and TRBJ2-1; a possible D gene is TRBD2 (6 bases). Germline loops: CDR1 SGHRS, CDR2 YFSETQ. The length of the CDR3 is 14 residues. Trimming pared 5 bases from V and 2 bases from J, leaving 11 bases between. The CDR3 loop is CASRGSGAYNEQFF. In DNA, the CDR3 is TGCGCCAGCAGGGGTAGCGGAGCCTACAATGAGCAGTTCTTC.

This chain links TRBV29-1 with TRBJ2-5; the D call may be TRBD1 or TRBD2 (6 bases each). The CDR3 extends over 13 amino acids. Germline V gives CDR1 SQVTM, CDR2 ANQGSEA. Trimming removed 2 bases at V and 5 bases at J, with 12 bases between. CDR3 nucleotides: TGCAGCGTTGAAAGGGGGGCCGGGGAGACCCAGTACTTC. Translation gives CSVERGAGETQYF. Full variable domain (missing parts from reference TRBV29-1 and TRBJ2-5): SAVISQKPSRDICQRGTSLTIQCQVDSQVTMMFWYRQQPGQSLTLIATANQGSEATYESGFVIDKFPISRPNLTFSTLTVSNMSPEDSSIYLCSVERGAGETQYFGPGTRLLVL.

This clone has only one observation. The chain joins TRBV6-2 or TRBV6-3 to TRBJ2-1, with 8 bases matching TRBD2. This CDR3 spans 16 amino acids. V lost 4 bases to trimming and J lost 5 bases; unmatched junction nucleotides: 10. Germline CDR1 MNHEY, CDR2 SVGEGT. Here the CDR3 DNA reads TGTGCCAGCAGTTCCGGGTTACTAGCGGAGAACAATGAGCAGTTCTTC. This translates into CASSSGLLAENNEQFF.

This clone was counted once. V gene TRBV6-5 combines with J gene TRBJ1-5; D unresolved. Germline CDR1 MNHEY, CDR2 SVGAGI. The CDR3 is 13 amino acids. V lost 6 bases and J lost 6, with 12 bases in between. CDR3 sequence: CASSQSPSQPQHF. The CDR3, as DNA: TGTGCCAGCAGCCAATCCCCAAGTCAGCCCCAGCATTTT.

This clone came up a few times. V is TRBV7-3 and J is TRBJ2-1, with D possibly matching TRBD2 (5 bases). Looked up from germline, CDR1 is SGHTA and CDR2 is FQGTGA. V was cut by 11 bases and J by 2 bases, with 13 bases left in between. The CDR3 extends over 13 amino acids. CDR3 residues: CAQTGTTYNEQFF. CDR3 in DNA: TGTGCCCAGACGGGAACTACCTACAATGAGCAGTTCTTC.

The chain couples TRBV2 to TRBJ2-1; perhaps TRBD1 as D (7 bases). The length of the CDR3 is 14 residues. Germline lookup yields CDR1 SNHLY and CDR2 FYNNEI. Trimming cost V 6 bases and J 8 bases, with 17 bases left between them. As DNA, the CDR3 is TGTGCCAGCAGGGTCGACACAGGGGAGGATGAGCAGTTCTTC. Residues: CASRVDTGEDEQFF.

The chain couples TRBV12-5 to TRBJ1-1; 10 bases match TRBD1. The CDR3 is 14 amino acids. The V segment lost 6 bases and the J segment 5 bases; nucleotides outside the gene matches: 6. Per germline, CDR1 LGHNT and CDR2 FRNRAP. The CDR3 sequence is CASGRGQGGTEAFF. CDR3 DNA sequence: TGTGCTAGTGGCCGCGGACAGGGGGGGACTGAAGCTTTCTTT.

This chain uses TRBV7-2 with TRBJ2-3, with unresolved D. The CDR3 runs 11 residues. From germline, CDR1 is SGHTA and CDR2 FQGNSA. With 5 bases removed from V and 7 bases from J, the gap between germline ends came to 7 bases. The DNA for the CDR3 is TGTGCCAGCAGCAGTCAGAATACGCAGTATTTT. It yields the protein CASSSQNTQYF. Full variable domain (missing parts from reference TRBV7-2 and TRBJ2-3): GAGVSQSPSNKVTEKGKDVELRCDPISGHTALYWYRQSLGQGLEFLIYFQGNSAPDKSGLPSDRFSAERTGGSVSTLTIQRTQQEDSAVYLCASSSQNTQYFGPGTRLTVL.

J is TRBJ1-1 and V is TRBV28; D call uncertain. CDR1 and CDR2 (germline): MDHEN, SYDVKM. This CDR3 has 16 amino acids. The ends were cut back, 6 bases at V and 1 base at J, with 18 bases in the middle. For the CDR3, the DNA is TGTGCCAGCAGGCCAAGCGACGGACGGGAGAACACTGAAGCTTTCTTT. Translated, it gives CASRPSDGRENTEAFF.

V usage is TRBV18 and J usage is TRBJ2-5; D might be TRBD2 (6 bases). V shed 0 bases and J shed 5 bases, with 10 bases lying between them. This CDR3 spans 14 amino acids. Germline V CDR1 and CDR2: KGHSH, LQKENI. CDR3 region: CASSPPGTAETQYF. For the CDR3, the DNA is TGTGCCAGCTCACCACCGGGGACTGCGGAGACCCAGTACTTC.

This clone was found a few times. The gene calls are TRBV2 and TRBJ2-1, with 7 positions matching TRBD1. V shed 6 bases and J 8 bases; nucleotides not matched to a gene: 7. CDR1 SNHLY and CDR2 FYNNEI come from the germline V gene. The CDR3 is made up of 13 amino acids. The CDR3 coding sequence is TGTGCCAGCAGAGAGACGACAGGGCATGAGCAGTTCTTC. Amino acid sequence: CASRETTGHEQFF.

This clone turned up a few times. The rearrangement uses TRBV7-3 and TRBJ2-1; D is perhaps TRBD1 (6 bases). Germline V gives CDR1 SGHTA, CDR2 FQGTGA. V was trimmed by 6 bases and J by 6 bases, leaving 18 bases between them. The CDR3 sequence is 15 residues long. Here the CDR3 reads CASSVGGTRGNEQFF. The DNA for the CDR3 is TGTGCCAGCAGTGTCGGAGGAACCAGGGGCAATGAGCAGTTCTTC.

This chain links TRBV18 with TRBJ2-5; 7 bases are a match to TRBD1. V was clipped by 3 bases and J by 5 bases; unmatched bases: 0. Germline CDR1 is KGHSH and CDR2 is LQKENI. The CDR3 sequence is 12 residues long. The CDR3 sequence is CASSPRGETQYF. The CDR3 region has the DNA TGTGCCAGCTCACCCAGGGGGGAGACCCAGTACTTC.

The chain couples TRBV6-6 to TRBJ2-1; TRBD2 matches at 9 bases. The junction had 3 bases not matched to a gene; V was cut back by 7 bases and J by 2 bases. CDR3 size: 14 residues. CDR1 MNHNY and CDR2 SVGAGI come from the germline V gene (reference sequence). CDR3 protein: CASNLAGAYNEQFF. CDR3 in DNA: TGTGCCAGCAATTTAGCGGGAGCCTACAATGAGCAGTTCTTC.

DNA for the CDR3: TGTGCCAGCAGCCGGGGACAGGGGAGAGCTGGATACTTC. This sequence encodes CASSRGQGRAGYF. J is TRBJ2-5 and V is TRBV3-1 (or the pseudogene TRBV3-2); 10 bases align to TRBD1. V was pared by 4 bases and J by 14 bases, with 10 bases of the junction left unmatched. CDR1 and CDR2 from the germline V gene are LGHDT and YNNKEL (reference sequence). The CDR3 length is 13 residues.

The chain joins TRBV5-1 to TRBJ2-1; D not resolved. Germline loops: CDR1 SGHRS, CDR2 YFSETQ. The V gene lost 0 bases and the J gene lost 8 bases, with 12 bases spanning the gap. This CDR3 has 14 amino acids. The CDR3 DNA follows: TGCGCCAGCAGCTTGGATCCCCCCAGGTATGAGCAGTTCTTC. Its translation is CASSLDPPRYEQFF.

V is TRBV7-2 and J is TRBJ1-4; D not resolved. The V and J ends lost 2 bases and 0 bases respectively, with 13 bases between them. The CDR3 is made up of 17 amino acids. The germline gives CDR1 SGHTA, CDR2 FQGNSA. The chain's CDR3 is CASSLMGRGATNEKLFF. The CDR3 DNA follows: TGTGCCAGCAGCTTAATGGGCAGAGGTGCAACTAATGAAAAACTGTTTTTT.

The chain uses TRBV12-3 or TRBV12-4 and TRBJ1-1; the D is unclear. V dropped 5 bases and J dropped 12 bases, with 16 bases sitting between them. There are 12 residues in the CDR3. The CDR3 reads CASSINGALTFF. The CDR3 DNA reads as TGTGCCAGCAGTATCAACGGAGCTTTGACTTTCTTT.

The chain recombines TRBV5-1 with TRBJ1-6; 7 nucleotides match TRBD1. V was clipped by 5 bases and J by 2 bases; unmatched bases: 10. The germline V gene encodes CDR1 SGHRS and CDR2 YFSETQ. CDR3 size: 17 residues. The CDR3 here is CASRPGTADAYNSPLHF. CDR3 DNA: TGCGCCAGCAGGCCGGGGACAGCTGACGCCTATAATTCACCCCTCCACTTT. Full variable domain (outside the CDR3, taken from reference TRBV5-1 and TRBJ1-6): KAGVTQTPRYLIKTRGQQVTLSCSPISGHRSVSWYQQTPGQGLQFLFEYFSETQRNKGNFPGRFSGRQFSNSRSEMNVSTLELGDSALYLCASRPGTADAYNSPLHFGNGTRLTVT.

This chain uses TRBV11-2 with TRBJ1-1, with D maybe TRBD1 (5 bases). Germline V gene lookup returns CDR1 SGHAT and CDR2 FQNNGV. This CDR3 region has 12 residues. V was cut by 0 bases and J by 7 bases, with 6 bases left in between. The DNA for the CDR3 is TGTGCCAGCAGCTTAGACAGGGTTGAAGCTTTCTTT. This codes for CASSLDRVEAFF.

This clone was observed once. The rearrangement joins TRBV7-2 to TRBJ2-1, with 12 bases identical to TRBD2. The V segment lost 2 bases and the J segment 7 bases; nucleotides outside the gene matches: 15. The germline V gene encodes CDR1 SGHTA and CDR2 FQGNSA. The CDR3 is 19 residues long. The CDR3 DNA follows: TGTGCCAGCAGCTTATCATGGGCTCTAGCGGGAGGGCCGGGGAATGAGCAGTTCTTC. It codes for CASSLSWALAGGPGNEQFF.

The chain recombines TRBV18 with TRBJ2-5; 7 bases align to TRBD2. Trimming cost V 2 bases and J 7 bases; bases outside gene matches: 7. The CDR3 totals 14 residues. CDR1 KGHSH and CDR2 LQKENI come from the germline V gene. The CDR3 here is CASSPGLAEGTQYF. Here the CDR3 DNA reads TGTGCCAGCTCACCAGGTCTAGCGGAGGGGACCCAGTACTTC.

The rearrangement joins TRBV19 to TRBJ1-5, with D possibly matching TRBD1 (6 bases). CDR3 length: 16 amino acids. Germline CDR1 reads LNHDA; CDR2 reads SQIVND (reference sequence). V shed 7 bases and J shed 6 bases, with 22 bases lying between them. CDR3 sequence (DNA): TGTGCCAGTATGCGACCGGGACATTACGATACTCAGCCCCAGCATTTT. This translates into CASMRPGHYDTQPQHF. The full variable domain, its missing parts supplied by reference TRBV19 and TRBJ1-5, is DGGITQSPKYLFRKEGQNVTLSCEQNLNHDAMYWYRQDPGQGLRLIYYSQIVNDFQKGDIAEGYSVSREKKESFPLTVTSAQKNPTAFYLCASMRPGHYDTQPQHFGDGTRLSIL.